The 11 T cell receptor beta chains listed next were all sequenced from one sample in a study of blood T cell repertoires in COVID-19. Only in-frame clones appear in the TCRdb table, and some are missing; sequencing was by immunoSEQ multiplex PCR. The sample has around 270,000 clones, around 84% seen once. Material for sequencing was peripheral blood. These receptors originate from a man aged 55 to 70 with acute or convalescent COVID-19.

This chain uses TRBV7-3 with TRBJ1-3; 9 bases line up with TRBD1. The CDR3 spans 14 residues. V was pared by 4 bases and J by 2 bases, with 0 bases of the junction left unmatched. Germline-derived CDR1 and CDR2 are SGHTA and FQGTGA. The CDR3, as DNA: TGTGCCAGCAGCTGGGACAGGGCTGGAAACACCATATATTTT. Translated: CASSWDRAGNTIYF.

The V and J genes are TRBV7-9 and TRBJ2-1; possibly TRBD1 for D (7 bases). The CDR3 sequence is 14 residues long. Germline V lookup: CDR1 SEHNR, CDR2 FQNEAQ (reference sequence). Trimming shortened V by 5 bases and J by 12 bases, and 20 bases separated the two germline ends. The CDR3 region is CASSLSGGRQGQFF. The CDR3 DNA is TGTGCCAGCAGCCTCTCCGGGGGCCGACAGGGGCAGTTCTTC.

This sequence joins TRBV3-1 (or the pseudogene TRBV3-2) and TRBJ2-5, with D maybe TRBD2 (7 bases). V lost 0 bases and J lost 4, with 24 bases in between. The CDR3 length is 19 residues. Per the germline V gene, CDR1 is LGHDT and CDR2 is YNNKEL (reference sequence). CDR3 coding DNA: TGTGCCAGCAGCCAAGATCCCACTCGGCGGGGGCTCTCCGGAGAGACCCAGTACTTC. The encoded protein is CASSQDPTRRGLSGETQYF.

Only one count was recorded for this clone. The chain joins TRBV21-1 to TRBJ1-5; the table's D call, TRBD1, was not checked against the DNA. TRBV21-1 is a pseudogene locus. The CDR3 sequence is 18 residues long. The CDR3 is CASSKAGTKQGSMRPQHF. The DNA of the CDR3 is TGTGCCAGCAGCAAAGCGGGCACGAAACAGGGGTCGATGCGGCCCCAGCATTTT.

This clone appeared once. V and J are TRBV7-9 and TRBJ2-7; TRBD2 matches 12 bases. In germline, CDR1 is SEHNR, CDR2 FQNEAQ (reference sequence). V lost 5 bases, J lost 1 base, and 3 bases stayed unmatched. CDR3 length: 15 residues. CDR3 sequence reads: CASSPGTSGSYEQYF. The DNA for the CDR3 is TGTGCCAGCAGCCCCGGGACTAGCGGGTCCTACGAGCAGTACTTC.

The chain uses TRBV18 and TRBJ1-1; 7 positions match TRBD1. V lost 1 base and J lost 7; bases outside the gene matches: 3. Germline V gene sequence: CDR1 KGHSH, CDR2 LQKENI. This CDR3 has 13 amino acids. CDR3 coding DNA: TGTGCCAGCTCACCACTCGGGACAGTTGAAGCTTTCTTT. This gives the protein CASSPLGTVEAFF.

The chain joins TRBV6-6 to TRBJ1-2, with 7 bases fitting TRBD1. V lost 5 bases, J lost 6 bases, and 12 bases stayed unmatched. The germline gives CDR1 MNHNY, CDR2 SVGAGI (reference sequence). The CDR3 runs 15 residues. CDR3 sequence (DNA): TGTGCCAGCAGTGACCTTCGGGGGACAGCAAATGGCTACACCTTC. Amino acid sequence: CASSDLRGTANGYTF.

The chain links TRBV27 to TRBJ2-1, with D tentatively TRBD2 (6 bases). The CDR3 sequence is 16 residues long. Trimming left V 2 bases short and J 2 bases short, with 13 bases between. Per the germline V gene, CDR1 is MNHEY and CDR2 is SMNVEV (reference sequence). The CDR3 loop is CASSLGGRTTYNEQFF. Written as DNA, the CDR3 is TGTGCCAGCAGTTTAGGCGGACGGACTACCTACAATGAGCAGTTCTTC.

The chain links TRBV19 to TRBJ2-3, with 7 positions matching TRBD2. V shed 7 bases, J shed 2 bases, and the junction held 9 bases outside the gene matches. The CDR3 has 15 residues. The germline CDR1 and CDR2 sequences are LNHDA and SQIVND (reference sequence). CDR3 loop: CASIGLAEDTDTQYF. The CDR3, as DNA: TGTGCCAGTATTGGCCTAGCGGAGGACACAGATACGCAGTATTTT.

This clone was detected once. This chain connects TRBV27 to TRBJ2-1, with 7 bases that match TRBD1. The CDR3 covers 15 residues. The V and J ends lost 5 bases and 4 bases, in that order; junction bases with no gene match: 8. Germline loops: CDR1 MNHEY, CDR2 SMNVEV (reference sequence). This CDR3 reads CASSKARDSYNEQFF. DNA for the CDR3: TGTGCCAGCAGTAAAGCCCGGGACAGTTACAATGAGCAGTTCTTC.

The V and J genes are TRBV2 and TRBJ2-7, with D perhaps matching TRBD2 (5 bases). The germline V and J ends were trimmed by 0 bases and 5 bases, with 14 bases remaining between them. Germline CDR1 reads SNHLY; CDR2 reads FYNNEI. This CDR3 is built from 15 residues. This chain's CDR3 is CASSEASPGVNEQYF. The CDR3 bases are TGTGCCAGCAGTGAAGCGTCCCCCGGGGTCAACGAGCAGTACTTC.